The T cell receptor beta chain described here comes from a study of immune characterization of retroperitoneal liposarcoma. TCRdb re-called the PCR reads with MiXCR, one entry per CDR3 protein. The sample consists of 2,000 to 2,500 distinct CDR3 sequences, about 35% of them appearing once. Trimming at V came to 5 bases and at J to 4 bases, leaving 10 bases not matched to a gene. This CDR3 region has 16 residues. Germline V gives CDR1 SGHNT, CDR2 YENEEA. The sample taken for sequencing was tumor tissue. This chain connects TRBV11-3 to TRBJ2-3; 9 nucleotides line up with TRBD2. This clonotype originated in a male donor with retroperitoneal liposarcoma. The CDR3 coding sequence is TGTGCCAGCAGCGATAGCGGGAGTGTTATGGCAGATACGCAGTATTTT. This sequence encodes CASSDSGSVMADTQYF.